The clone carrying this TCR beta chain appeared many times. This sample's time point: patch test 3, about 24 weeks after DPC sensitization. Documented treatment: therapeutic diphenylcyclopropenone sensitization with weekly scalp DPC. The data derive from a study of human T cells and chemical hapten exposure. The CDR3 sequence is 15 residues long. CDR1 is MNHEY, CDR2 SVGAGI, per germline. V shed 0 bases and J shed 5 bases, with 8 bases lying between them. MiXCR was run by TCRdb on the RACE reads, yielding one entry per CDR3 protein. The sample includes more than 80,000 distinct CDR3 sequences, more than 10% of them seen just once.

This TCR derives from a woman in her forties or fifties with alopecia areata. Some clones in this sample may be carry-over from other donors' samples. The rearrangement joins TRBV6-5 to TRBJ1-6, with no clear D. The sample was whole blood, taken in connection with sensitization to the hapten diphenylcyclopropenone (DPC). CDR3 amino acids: CASSYSPQNNSPLHF. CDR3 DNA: TGTGCCAGCAGTTACTCGCCCCAGAATAATTCACCCCTCCACTTT.